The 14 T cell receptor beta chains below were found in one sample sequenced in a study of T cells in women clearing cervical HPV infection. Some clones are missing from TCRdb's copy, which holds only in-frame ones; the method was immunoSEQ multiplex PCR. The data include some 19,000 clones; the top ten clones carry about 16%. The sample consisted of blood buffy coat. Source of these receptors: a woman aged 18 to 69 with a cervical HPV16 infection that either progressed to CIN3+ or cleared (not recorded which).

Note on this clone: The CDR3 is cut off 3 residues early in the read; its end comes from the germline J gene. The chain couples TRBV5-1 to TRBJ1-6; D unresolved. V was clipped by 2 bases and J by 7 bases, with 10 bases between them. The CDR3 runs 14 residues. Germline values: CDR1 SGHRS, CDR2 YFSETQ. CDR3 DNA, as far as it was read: TGCGCCAGCAGCTTACAGACCCTCAATTCACCC. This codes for CASSLQTLNSP. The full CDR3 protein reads CASSLQTLNSPLHF. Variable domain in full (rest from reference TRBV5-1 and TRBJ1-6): KAGVTQTPRYLIKTRGQQVTLSCSPISGHRSVSWYQQTPGQGLQFLFEYFSETQRNKGNFPGRFSGRQFSNSRSEMNVSTLELGDSALYLCASSLQTLNSPLHFGNGTRLTVT.

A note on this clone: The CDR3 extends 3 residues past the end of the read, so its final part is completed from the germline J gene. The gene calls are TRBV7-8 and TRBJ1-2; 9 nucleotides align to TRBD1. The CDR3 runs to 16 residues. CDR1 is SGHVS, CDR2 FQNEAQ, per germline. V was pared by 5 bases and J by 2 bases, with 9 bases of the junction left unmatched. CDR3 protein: CASSVSGTGLNYGYTF. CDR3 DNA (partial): TGTGCCAGCAGCGTTTCCGGGACAGGGCTCAACTATGGC.

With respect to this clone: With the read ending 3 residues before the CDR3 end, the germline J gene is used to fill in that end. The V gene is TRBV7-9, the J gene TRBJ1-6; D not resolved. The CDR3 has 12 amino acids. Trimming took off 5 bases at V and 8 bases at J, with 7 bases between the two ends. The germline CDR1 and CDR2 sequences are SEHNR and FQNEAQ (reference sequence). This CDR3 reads CASSPQDSPLHF. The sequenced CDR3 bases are TGTGCCAGCAGCCCCCAGGATTCACCC.

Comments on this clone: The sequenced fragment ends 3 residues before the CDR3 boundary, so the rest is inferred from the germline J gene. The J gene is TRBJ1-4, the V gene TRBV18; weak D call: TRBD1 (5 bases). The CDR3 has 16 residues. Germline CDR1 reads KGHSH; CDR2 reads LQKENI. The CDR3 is CASSPRSGSNNSPLFF. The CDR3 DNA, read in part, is TGTGCCAGCTCACCAAGGTCAGGGTCTAATAATTCACCA.

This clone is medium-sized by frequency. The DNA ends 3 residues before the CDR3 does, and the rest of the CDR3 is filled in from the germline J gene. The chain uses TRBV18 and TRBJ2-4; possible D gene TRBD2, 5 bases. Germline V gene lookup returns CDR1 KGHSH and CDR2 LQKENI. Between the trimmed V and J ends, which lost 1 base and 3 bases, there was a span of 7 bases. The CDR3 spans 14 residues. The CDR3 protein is CASSPREGKNIQYF. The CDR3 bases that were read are TGTGCCAGCTCACCACGAGAGGGCAAAAACATT. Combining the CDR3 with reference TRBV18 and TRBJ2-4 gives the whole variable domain NAGVMQNPRHLVRRRGQEARLRCSPMKGHSHVYWYRQLPEEGLKFMVYLQKENIIDESGMPKERFSAEFPKEGPSILRIQQVVRGDSAAYFCASSPREGKNIQYFGAGTRLSVL.

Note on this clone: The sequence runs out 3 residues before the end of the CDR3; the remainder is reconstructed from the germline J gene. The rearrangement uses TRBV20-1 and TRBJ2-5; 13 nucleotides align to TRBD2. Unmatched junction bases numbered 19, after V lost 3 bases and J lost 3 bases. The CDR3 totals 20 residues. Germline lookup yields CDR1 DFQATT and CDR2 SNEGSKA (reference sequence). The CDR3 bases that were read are TGCAGTGCTAGGTGTACTAGCGGGGGGGTATGTCACGGGGCGGAAGAGACC. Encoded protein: CSARCTSGGVCHGAEET. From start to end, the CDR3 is CSARCTSGGVCHGAEETQYF.

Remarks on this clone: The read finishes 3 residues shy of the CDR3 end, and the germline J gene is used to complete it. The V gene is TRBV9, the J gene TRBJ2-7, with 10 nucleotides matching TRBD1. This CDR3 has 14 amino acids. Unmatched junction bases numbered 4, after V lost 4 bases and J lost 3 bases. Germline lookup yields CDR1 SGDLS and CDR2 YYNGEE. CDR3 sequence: CASSIRDRGYEQYF. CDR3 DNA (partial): TGTGCCAGCAGCATCCGGGACAGGGGCTACGAG.

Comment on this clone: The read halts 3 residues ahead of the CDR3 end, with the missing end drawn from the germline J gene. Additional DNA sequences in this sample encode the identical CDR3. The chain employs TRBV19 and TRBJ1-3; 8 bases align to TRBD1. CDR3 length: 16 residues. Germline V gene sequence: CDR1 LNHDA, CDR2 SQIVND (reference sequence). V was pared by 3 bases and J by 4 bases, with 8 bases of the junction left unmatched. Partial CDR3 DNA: TGTGCCAGTAGTATTCCCCAGGGGGCATCGGGAAACACC. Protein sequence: CASSIPQGASGNT. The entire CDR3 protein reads CASSIPQGASGNTIYF.

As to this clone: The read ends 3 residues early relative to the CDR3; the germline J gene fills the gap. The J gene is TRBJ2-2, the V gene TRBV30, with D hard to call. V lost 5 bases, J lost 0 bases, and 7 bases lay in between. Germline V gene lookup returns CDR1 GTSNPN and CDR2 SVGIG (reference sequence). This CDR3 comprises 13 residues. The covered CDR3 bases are TGTGCCTGGGCCAGGCCGAACACCGGGGAG. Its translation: CAWARPNTGE. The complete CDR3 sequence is CAWARPNTGELFF.

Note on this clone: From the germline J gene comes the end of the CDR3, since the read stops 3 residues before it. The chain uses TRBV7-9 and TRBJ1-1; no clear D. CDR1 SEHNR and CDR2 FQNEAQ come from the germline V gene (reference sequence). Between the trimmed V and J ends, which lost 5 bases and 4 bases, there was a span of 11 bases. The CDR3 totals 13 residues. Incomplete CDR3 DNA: TGTGCCAGCAGCCCGAGGCCGGGCACTGAA. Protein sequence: CASSPRPGTE. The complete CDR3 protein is CASSPRPGTEAFF.

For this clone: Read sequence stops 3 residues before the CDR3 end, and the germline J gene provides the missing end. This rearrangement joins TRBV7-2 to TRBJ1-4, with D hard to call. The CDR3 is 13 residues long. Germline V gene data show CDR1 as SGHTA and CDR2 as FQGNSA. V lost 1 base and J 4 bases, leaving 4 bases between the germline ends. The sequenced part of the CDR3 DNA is TGTGCCAGCAGCTTAGTCTTTAATGAAAAA. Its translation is CASSLVFNEK. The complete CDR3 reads CASSLVFNEKLFF.

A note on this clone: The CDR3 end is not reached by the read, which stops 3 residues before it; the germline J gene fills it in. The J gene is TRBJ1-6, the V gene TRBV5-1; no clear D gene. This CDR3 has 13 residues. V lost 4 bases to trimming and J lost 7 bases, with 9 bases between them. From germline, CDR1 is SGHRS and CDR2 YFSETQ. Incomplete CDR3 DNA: TGCGCCAGCAGCACCTCCCTAAATTCACCC. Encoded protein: CASSTSLNSP. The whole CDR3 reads CASSTSLNSPLHF.

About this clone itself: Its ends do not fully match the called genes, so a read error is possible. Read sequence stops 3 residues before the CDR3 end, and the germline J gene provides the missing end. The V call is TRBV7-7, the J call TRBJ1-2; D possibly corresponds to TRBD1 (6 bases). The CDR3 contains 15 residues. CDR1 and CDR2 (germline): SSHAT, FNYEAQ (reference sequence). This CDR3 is CASSLGGLEGDTYTF. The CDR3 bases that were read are TGTGCTAGCAGCTTGGGCGGACTAGAGGGGGATACC. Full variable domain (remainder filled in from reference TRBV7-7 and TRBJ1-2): GAGVSQSPRYKVTKRGQDVTLRCDPISSHATLYWYQQALGQGPEFLTYFNYEAQPDKSGLPSDRFSAERPEGSISTLTIQRTEQRDSAMYRCASSLGGLEGDTYTFGSGTRLTVV.

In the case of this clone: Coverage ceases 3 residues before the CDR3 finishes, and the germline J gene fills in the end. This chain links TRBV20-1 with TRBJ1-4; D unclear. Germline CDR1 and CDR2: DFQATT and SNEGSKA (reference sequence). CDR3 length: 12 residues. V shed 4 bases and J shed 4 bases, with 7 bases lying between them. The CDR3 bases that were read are TGCAGTGCTACTCAGAATAATGAAAAA. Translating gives CSATQNNEK. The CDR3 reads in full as CSATQNNEKLFF.